This TCR beta chain was sequenced for a study of cytomegalovirus exposure and HLA in healthy donors. PCR employed 60 Vbeta and 13 Jbeta primers. Repertoires were generated with immunoSEQ multiplex PCR, while TCRdb's copy carries only in-frame clones and drops some. The sample shows about 130,000 clones, 80% to 85% of them seen only once. Study-wide results and limits: Beyond CMV serostatus, there was no information to go on about immune exposure.

About this clone: Its target is unknown.

The CDR3 spans 15 residues. CDR1 is GTSNPN, CDR2 SVGIG, per germline (reference sequence). Trimming took off 4 bases at V and 0 bases at J, with 13 bases between the two ends. The receptor comes from a boy aged 5 to 17 in good health and CMV-seronegative. V and J are TRBV30 and TRBJ1-5; D call uncertain. The sample consisted of PBMCs. CDR3 bases: TGTGCCTGGAAAGGCGGCGCGGCTAGCAATCAGCCCCAGCATTTT. Protein sequence: CAWKGGAASNQPQHF.